This TCR beta chain derives from a study of cytomegalovirus exposure and HLA in healthy donors. At the level of the study: A previous analysis identified more than 100 million unique TCR beta sequences derived from roughly 180 million T cells. Tens of millions of unique TCR sequences came from HLA-typed donors in an early release.

Vbeta (60) and Jbeta (13) primers were used in the PCR. TCRdb's table, derived via immunoSEQ multiplex PCR, lists solely in-frame clones and lacks some. Here the sample spans roughly 31,000 clones, about 60% being singletons. CDR1 SQVTM and CDR2 ANQGSEA come from the germline V gene. Trimming shortened V by 5 bases and J by 2 bases, and 6 bases separated the two germline ends. The CDR3 extends over 12 amino acids. Sequenced: PBMCs. The rearrangement uses TRBV29-1 and TRBJ2-2; D ambiguous. The sequence was obtained from a male donor in good health and CMV-seropositive. In DNA form, the CDR3 reads TGCAGCGTTACAAGAAACACCGGGGAGCTGTTTTTT. Encoded protein: CSVTRNTGELFF.